The 16 T cell receptor beta chains given below trace back to one sample, sequenced in a study of blood T cell repertoires in COVID-19. TCRdb's copy holds only in-frame clones and misses some; the assay was immunoSEQ multiplex PCR. Of about 260,000 clones in the sample, roughly four fifths were seen once. The source material was PBMCs or T cells enriched from blood (not recorded which). The receptors were sampled from a man in his thirties or forties with acute COVID-19.

The rearrangement joins TRBV18 to TRBJ2-1; 8 nucleotides line up with TRBD2. CDR1 is KGHSH and CDR2 is LQKENI in the germline V gene. V shed 3 bases and J 7 bases; nucleotides not matched to a gene: 14. This CDR3 comprises 17 residues. The CDR3 loop reads CASSPLVGSGASNEQFF. The CDR3 DNA reads TGTGCCAGCTCACCCCTCGTTGGTAGCGGGGCCTCAAATGAGCAGTTCTTC. Using reference TRBV18 and TRBJ2-1 for the parts outside the CDR3, the full variable domain is NAGVMQNPRHLVRRRGQEARLRCSPMKGHSHVYWYRQLPEEGLKFMVYLQKENIIDESGMPKERFSAEFPKEGPSILRIQQVVRGDSAAYFCASSPLVGSGASNEQFFGPGTRLTVL.

The rearrangement joins TRBV4-1 to TRBJ1-1; 8 bases are shared with TRBD1. Germline V CDR1 and CDR2: MGHRA, YSYEKL. V lost 3 bases and J lost 4; bases outside the gene matches: 4. This CDR3 comprises 14 residues. CDR3 sequence reads: CASSQGQAGTEAFF. The DNA of the CDR3 is TGCGCCAGCAGCCAGGGACAGGCGGGCACTGAAGCTTTCTTT.

The V and J genes are TRBV7-9 and TRBJ1-2; TRBD1 might be the D (6 bases). The CDR3 extends over 13 amino acids. V was trimmed by 7 bases and J by 3 bases, leaving 12 bases between them. Germline V gene data show CDR1 as SEHNR and CDR2 as FQNEAQ (reference sequence). The CDR3 is CASTTGNYYGYTF. CDR3 in DNA: TGTGCCAGCACAACAGGGAATTACTATGGCTACACCTTC. Full variable domain (remainder filled in from reference TRBV7-9 and TRBJ1-2): DTGVSQNPRHKITKRGQNVTFRCDPISEHNRLYWYRQTLGQGPEFLTYFQNEAQLEKSRLLSDRFSAERPKGSFSTLEIQRTEQGDSAMYLCASTTGNYYGYTFGSGTRLTVV.

This sequence joins TRBV11-2 and TRBJ1-6, with D possibly TRBD1 on 5 matching bases. V gave up 5 bases and J gave up 3 bases, with 17 bases separating them. Per the germline V gene, CDR1 is SGHAT and CDR2 is FQNNGV. The CDR3 length is 17 residues. For the CDR3, the DNA is TGTGCCAGCAGCCGATTGGGCAGGGATTTCTATAATTCACCCCTCCACTTT. Protein: CASSRLGRDFYNSPLHF.

The chain uses TRBV18 and TRBJ1-1, with D possibly matching TRBD1 (6 bases). This CDR3 is 12 amino acids long. Deletions cut 8 bases from V and 1 base from J, with 8 bases between. The V gene's germline CDR1 is KGHSH and CDR2 LQKENI. CDR3 protein: CASGQRNTEAFF. CDR3 bases: TGTGCCAGCGGACAGCGGAACACTGAAGCTTTCTTT.

The chain carries TRBV7-9 and TRBJ1-1; D may be TRBD1 (6 bases). The V end lost 1 base, the J end lost 4 bases, and 10 bases lay between the germline ends. The length of the CDR3 is 14 residues. CDR1 and CDR2 from the germline V gene are SEHNR and FQNEAQ (reference sequence). The CDR3 reads CASSLEGDSTEAFF. Written as DNA, the CDR3 is TGTGCCAGCAGCTTAGAGGGGGATTCCACTGAAGCTTTCTTT.

The chain employs TRBV15 and TRBJ2-6; no clear D. The CDR3 covers 16 residues. Trimming cost V 0 bases and J 0 bases, with 6 bases left between them. Germline V gene lookup returns CDR1 LNHNV and CDR2 YYDKDF (reference sequence). In DNA form, the CDR3 reads TGTGCCACCAGCAGAGAGGCGGTCTCTGGGGCCAACGTCCTGACTTTC. It codes for CATSREAVSGANVLTF.

J is TRBJ2-3 and V is TRBV11-3; D is ambiguous. The V end was cut by 1 base, the J end by 6 bases, with 11 bases between. Germline values: CDR1 SGHNT, CDR2 YENEEA. CDR3 length equals 14 residues. The CDR3 DNA follows: TGTGCCAGCAGCTTAGCCCCGAGCGTGGATACGCAGTATTTT. It encodes CASSLAPSVDTQYF.

The table lists this clone with a count of one. A junction boundary mismatches the germline segment, possibly from a read error. The chain is built from TRBV5-1 and TRBJ2-5, with D possibly being TRBD1 (5 bases). Looked up from germline, CDR1 is SGHRS and CDR2 is YFSETQ. The CDR3 has 13 amino acids. The CDR3 nucleotides read TGTGCCAGCCAAATGGGTCAGGGAGAGACCCAGTACTTC. Translation: CASQMGQGETQYF.

The V and J genes are TRBV19 and TRBJ1-1, with 7 positions matching TRBD1. The CDR3 sequence is 13 residues long. With V trimmed by 9 bases and J by 5 bases, 9 bases remained unmatched. Looked up from germline, CDR1 is LNHDA and CDR2 is SQIVND (reference sequence). CDR3 amino acids: CASENRGGTEAFF. CDR3 sequence (DNA): TGTGCCAGCGAGAACAGGGGCGGTACTGAAGCTTTCTTT.

Notes on this clone: One junction end disagrees with the germline gene, perhaps due to a read error. The chain joins TRBV5-1 to TRBJ2-6; TRBD2 might be the D (6 bases). CDR1 SGHRS and CDR2 YFSETQ come from the germline V gene. CDR3 length: 17 residues. For the CDR3, the DNA is TGTGCCAGCAGCTTCGGGGGAGGCGACTCTGGGGCCAACGTCCTGACTTTC. It translates to CASSFGGGDSGANVLTF.

This clone was observed once. The gene calls are TRBV5-8 and TRBJ2-3, with 9 bases matching TRBD2. J lost 5 bases, V lost 2 bases, and 6 bases had no gene match. Looked up from germline, CDR1 is SGHTS and CDR2 is YDEGEE. The CDR3 extends over 15 amino acids. The CDR3 DNA follows: TGTGCCAGCAGCTTAGCGGGGGGCCTGAGAGATACGCAGTATTTT. Protein: CASSLAGGLRDTQYF.

This sequence joins TRBV7-8 and TRBJ1-1; D gene uncertain. CDR3 length: 12 amino acids. V was clipped by 6 bases and J by 2 bases, with 7 bases between them. CDR1 and CDR2 (germline): SGHVS, FQNEAQ. CDR3 sequence reads: CASSWANTEAFF. CDR3 bases: TGTGCCAGCAGTTGGGCCAACACTGAAGCTTTCTTT. Looking up the rest from reference TRBV7-8 and TRBJ1-1 gives the full variable domain: GAGVSQSPRYKVAKRGQDVALRCDPISGHVSLFWYQQALGQGPEFLTYFQNEAQLDKSGLPSDRFFAERPEGSVSTLKIQRTQQEDSAVYLCASSWANTEAFFGQGTRLTVV.

The V call is TRBV5-6, the J call TRBJ2-2; 10 bases are shared with TRBD1. The CDR3 loop spans 14 amino acids. Germline CDR1 SGHDT, CDR2 YYEEEE. Trimming cost V 5 bases and J 5 bases; bases outside gene matches: 3. CDR3 DNA sequence: TGTGCCAGCAGAGGGACAGGGGTGACCGGGGAGCTGTTTTTT. This sequence encodes CASRGTGVTGELFF.

The CDR3 region is CATSERGGQPQHF. The CDR3 nucleotides read TGTGCCACCAGTGAGCGAGGTGGACAGCCCCAGCATTTT. This chain connects TRBV24-1 to TRBJ1-5; no clear D. CDR3 size: 13 residues. The germline V gene encodes CDR1 KGHDR and CDR2 SFDVKD. The ends were cut back, 4 bases at V and 7 bases at J, with 10 bases in the middle.

This clone was counted between two and nine times. The gene calls are TRBV2 and TRBJ2-1; 10 bases line up with TRBD2. J was trimmed by 3 bases and V by 5 bases; bases with no gene match: 7. This CDR3 has 16 amino acids. Germline assignment: CDR1 SNHLY and CDR2 FYNNEI. CDR3 amino acids: CASSYSSGGNYNEQFF. The CDR3 DNA is TGTGCCAGCAGTTATTCTAGCGGGGGAAACTACAATGAGCAGTTCTTC.